Listed here are 29 T cell receptor beta chains from one sample, sequenced in a study of blood T cell repertoires in COVID-19. Measured with immunoSEQ multiplex PCR; TCRdb has only the in-frame clones, and not every one. The sample includes just under 90,000 clones, 88% of them seen just once. The sequenced sample was peripheral blood. All receptors come from a man between 60 and 70 years old with acute or convalescent COVID-19.

The chain links TRBV6-5 to TRBJ2-5; 13 bases are shared with TRBD2. The V gene's germline CDR1 is MNHEY and CDR2 SVGAGI. The V and J ends lost 7 bases and 6 bases, in that order; junction bases with no gene match: 8. CDR3 length equals 15 residues. This chain's CDR3 is CASTVGLAGVKTQYF. The CDR3, as DNA: TGTGCCAGCACCGTCGGACTAGCGGGAGTAAAGACCCAGTACTTC.

This clone was observed a single time. The J gene is TRBJ2-3, the V gene TRBV5-1; 10 bases fit TRBD1. This CDR3 spans 16 amino acids. The germline gives CDR1 SGHRS, CDR2 YFSETQ. Unmatched junction bases numbered 7, after V lost 0 bases and J lost 6 bases. As DNA, the CDR3 is TGCGCCAGCAGCTTGGCGGGACAGGGGTCTTCCGATACGCAGTATTTT. Residues: CASSLAGQGSSDTQYF. The full variable domain, with the rest looked up from reference TRBV5-1 and TRBJ2-3, is KAGVTQTPRYLIKTRGQQVTLSCSPISGHRSVSWYQQTPGQGLQFLFEYFSETQRNKGNFPGRFSGRQFSNSRSEMNVSTLELGDSALYLCASSLAGQGSSDTQYFGPGTRLTVL.

The CDR3 DNA reads TGTGCCAGCAGCCAAGGGACACTGAACACTGAAGCTTTCTTT. It codes for CASSQGTLNTEAFF. The chain combines TRBV14 with TRBJ1-1; tentative D call: TRBD1 (5 bases). V lost 1 base to trimming and J lost 0 bases, with 6 bases between them. CDR3 length equals 14 residues. The germline V gene encodes CDR1 SGHDN and CDR2 FVKESK.

This rearrangement joins TRBV4-2 to TRBJ1-3; D is ambiguous. The CDR3 consists of 14 residues. Trimming cost V 4 bases and J 4 bases, with 11 bases left between them. Per germline, CDR1 LGHNA and CDR2 YNFKEQ. CDR3 loop: CASSLLAEGNTIYF. In nucleotides, the CDR3 is TGTGCCAGCAGCCTGCTCGCTGAGGGAAACACCATATATTTT.

This chain joins TRBV5-8 and TRBJ2-5; 13 bases align to TRBD2. CDR3 length: 15 amino acids. The V segment lost 3 bases and the J segment 4 bases; nucleotides outside the gene matches: 3. Germline V gene data show CDR1 as SGHTS and CDR2 as YDEGEE. This chain's CDR3 is CASSSGTSGIETQYF. The CDR3 nucleotides read TGTGCCAGCAGCTCGGGGACTAGCGGGATAGAGACCCAGTACTTC.

The chain employs TRBV30 and TRBJ1-3; perhaps TRBD1 as D (6 bases). Germline values: CDR1 GTSNPN, CDR2 SVGIG (reference sequence). V dropped 1 base and J dropped 4 bases, with 14 bases sitting between them. The CDR3 has 15 amino acids. The CDR3 nucleotides are TGTGCCTGGAGTGCTATGGGGGCGGTCGGAAACACCATATATTTT. It is translated as CAWSAMGAVGNTIYF.

This clone was found once. The chain has TRBV11-2 and TRBJ2-7, with 8 positions matching TRBD1. Per the germline V gene, CDR1 is SGHAT and CDR2 is FQNNGV. The J segment lost 3 bases and the V segment lost 5 bases, leaving 6 bases of the junction unmatched. The CDR3 runs to 14 residues. The CDR3 coding sequence is TGTGCCAGCAGCAGAAGTACAGGGGGCTACGAGCAGTACTTC. Its translation is CASSRSTGGYEQYF.

The chain combines TRBV6-5 with TRBJ1-4; 7 bases align to TRBD1. The V and J ends lost 4 bases and 5 bases, in that order; junction bases with no gene match: 7. CDR3 length equals 15 residues. Germline V CDR1 and CDR2: MNHEY, SVGAGI. CDR3 in DNA: TGTGCCAGCAGTTCCGAGGGGGCCAGGAATGAAAAACTGTTTTTT. Amino acids: CASSSEGARNEKLFF.

This chain joins TRBV5-6 and TRBJ2-7; maybe TRBD1 (6 bases). Trimming cost V 1 base and J 0 bases, with 14 bases left between them. The CDR3 length is 16 residues. Germline CDR1 is SGHDT and CDR2 is YYEEEE. The CDR3 loop is CASSLSGTSSSYEQYF. CDR3 nucleotide sequence: TGTGCCAGCAGCTTGTCCGGGACATCGAGCTCCTACGAGCAGTACTTC.

The chain uses TRBV27 and TRBJ1-5; no firm D call. The CDR3 extends over 15 amino acids. With 0 bases removed from V and 2 bases from J, the gap between germline ends came to 8 bases. Germline values: CDR1 MNHEY, CDR2 SMNVEV (reference sequence). This CDR3 reads CASSLSRAGNQPQHF. Written as DNA, the CDR3 is TGTGCCAGCAGTTTATCGAGGGCGGGCAATCAGCCCCAGCATTTT.

The chain combines TRBV7-9 with TRBJ2-3; 9 bases agree with TRBD2. V shed 3 bases, J shed 3 bases, and the junction held 1 base outside the gene matches. The germline V gene encodes CDR1 SEHNR and CDR2 FQNEAQ (reference sequence). The CDR3 covers 14 residues. The CDR3 loop is CASSFSGRTDTQYF. CDR3 nucleotide sequence: TGTGCCAGCAGCTTTAGCGGGAGAACAGATACGCAGTATTTT. Combining the CDR3 with reference TRBV7-9 and TRBJ2-3 gives the whole variable domain DTGVSQNPRHKITKRGQNVTFRCDPISEHNRLYWYRQTLGQGPEFLTYFQNEAQLEKSRLLSDRFSAERPKGSFSTLEIQRTEQGDSAMYLCASSFSGRTDTQYFGPGTRLTVL.

The genes are TRBV11-1 and TRBJ1-2, with TRBD1 matching 8 bases. From germline, CDR1 is SGHAT and CDR2 FQDESV (reference sequence). The ends lost 3 bases at V and 7 bases at J; junction bases unmatched: 4. This CDR3 has 13 amino acids. The CDR3 protein is CASSFDRGSGYTF. DNA for the CDR3: TGTGCCAGCAGCTTCGACAGGGGAAGTGGCTACACCTTC.

The V gene is TRBV19, the J gene TRBJ1-5, with 8 bases identical to TRBD1. Losses at the gene ends were 4 bases for V and 0 bases for J; bases not matched to a gene: 11. Germline values: CDR1 LNHDA, CDR2 SQIVND (reference sequence). The CDR3 runs to 18 residues. CDR3 region: CASSRGGQVIYSNQPQHF. The CDR3 nucleotides are TGTGCCAGTAGTAGGGGGGGACAGGTAATCTATAGCAATCAGCCCCAGCATTTT.

CDR3 region: CASSLAQGGGNTIYF. In nucleotides, the CDR3 is TGCGCCAGCAGCTTAGCACAGGGTGGCGGAAACACCATATATTTT. The chain combines TRBV5-1 with TRBJ1-3; possibly TRBD1 for D (6 bases). CDR1 and CDR2 (germline): SGHRS, YFSETQ. CDR3 length equals 15 residues. Trimming took 2 bases from V and 4 from J, leaving 13 bases between them.

The V gene is TRBV5-6, the J gene TRBJ1-4, with 9 bases aligning to TRBD1. Germline V gives CDR1 SGHDT, CDR2 YYEEEE. V lost 0 bases and J lost 8; bases outside the gene matches: 8. This CDR3 has 16 residues. CDR3 DNA: TGTGCCAGCAGCTTGGCCGACAGGGGGTTTGGGGAAAAACTGTTTTTT. It specifies CASSLADRGFGEKLFF.

This clone has a single count. The rearrangement links TRBV4-2 to TRBJ2-7; 7 nucleotides line up with TRBD2. The V gene end was trimmed by 2 bases and the J gene end by 0 bases; junction bases not matched to a gene: 7. The germline gives CDR1 LGHNA, CDR2 YNFKEQ. The CDR3 runs to 16 residues. The CDR3 sequence is CASSQRDGTNSYEQYF. DNA for the CDR3: TGTGCCAGCAGCCAACGAGACGGGACTAACTCCTACGAGCAGTACTTC.

The chain carries TRBV27 and TRBJ1-6, with D possibly being TRBD1 (6 bases). V was pared by 7 bases and J by 9 bases, with 16 bases between. The length of the CDR3 is 14 residues. In germline, CDR1 is MNHEY, CDR2 SMNVEV (reference sequence). This CDR3 is CASTNRATSSPLHF. The CDR3 DNA reads TGTGCCAGCACTAACAGGGCAACAAGTTCACCCCTCCACTTT.

The rearrangement links TRBV5-1 to TRBJ1-3; D possibly corresponds to TRBD1 (5 bases). With 4 bases removed from V and 0 bases from J, the gap between germline ends came to 14 bases. The CDR3 extends over 16 amino acids. Germline CDR1 SGHRS, CDR2 YFSETQ. CDR3 nucleotides: TGCGCCAGCAGCAGAGGCGACAGCTACTCTGGAAACACCATATATTTT. Amino acids: CASSRGDSYSGNTIYF.

V gene TRBV9 combines with J gene TRBJ2-7; D is perhaps TRBD1 (6 bases). V was trimmed by 4 bases and J by 6 bases, leaving 14 bases between them. CDR3 size: 13 residues. The germline gives CDR1 SGDLS, CDR2 YYNGEE. In nucleotides, the CDR3 is TGTGCCAGCAGCATTCGACAGGTGGGCGAGCAGTACTTC. Encoded protein: CASSIRQVGEQYF.

This clone has more than one count but fewer than ten. J is TRBJ2-1 and V is TRBV15; a weak D match, TRBD2 (6 bases). The V end was cut by 5 bases, the J end by 8 bases, with 16 bases between. This CDR3 is 14 amino acids long. Germline V gene lookup returns CDR1 LNHNV and CDR2 YYDKDF (reference sequence). CDR3 amino acids: CATSPGLARYEQFF. The CDR3 DNA reads TGTGCCACCAGCCCAGGCCTAGCGAGGTATGAGCAGTTCTTC.

The CDR3 protein is CASKRTGTYEQYF. Written as DNA, the CDR3 is TGTGCCAGCAAGCGGACAGGTACCTACGAGCAGTACTTC. The chain links TRBV12-3 or TRBV12-4 to TRBJ2-7, with TRBD1 identical over 7 bases. V lost 7 bases and J lost 2; bases outside the gene matches: 5. The CDR3 has 13 residues.

This chain uses TRBV5-5 with TRBJ2-5; D not resolved. The CDR3 runs to 13 residues. V lost 4 bases, J lost 1 base, and 8 bases lay in between. The germline V gene has CDR1 SGHKS and CDR2 YYEKEE (reference sequence). CDR3 sequence reads: CASSRVPQETQYF. CDR3 DNA: TGTGCCAGCAGCCGAGTCCCCCAAGAGACCCAGTACTTC. Full variable domain (rest looked up from reference TRBV5-5 and TRBJ2-5): DAGVTQSPTHLIKTRGQQVTLRCSPISGHKSVSWYQQVLGQGPQFIFQYYEKEERGRGNFPDRFSARQFPNYSSELNVNALLLGDSALYLCASSRVPQETQYFGPGTRLLVL.

The rearrangement uses TRBV10-1 and TRBJ2-7, with TRBD2 identical over 7 bases. J lost 1 base, V lost 4 bases, and 10 bases had no gene match. Germline V gives CDR1 WNHNN, CDR2 SYGVQD (reference sequence). This CDR3 region has 16 residues. The CDR3 bases are TGCGCCAGCAGTGCCGGGTTTCGGGGAGGGTCCTACGAGCAGTACTTC. Encoded protein: CASSAGFRGGSYEQYF.

This clone has only one observation. The V and J genes are TRBV19 and TRBJ1-3; D is undetermined. Trimming shortened V by 6 bases and J by 0 bases, and 12 bases separated the two germline ends. Germline lookup yields CDR1 LNHDA and CDR2 SQIVND (reference sequence). This CDR3 region has 15 residues. The CDR3 DNA reads TGTGCCAGTAGCCCCACGAGGGACTCTGGAAACACCATATATTTT. It translates to CASSPTRDSGNTIYF.

The genes are TRBV7-9 and TRBJ1-6; tentative D call: TRBD1 (5 bases). The CDR3 extends over 17 amino acids. Trimming stripped 4 bases from V and 7 bases from J, with 20 bases between. Germline V gene data show CDR1 as SEHNR and CDR2 as FQNEAQ (reference sequence). CDR3: CASSSEQAQNPNSPLHF. As DNA, the CDR3 is TGTGCCAGCAGCTCGGAACAGGCCCAAAACCCAAATTCACCCCTCCACTTT.

This rearrangement joins TRBV9 to TRBJ2-1; D perhaps matches TRBD2 (6 bases). Trimming took 4 bases from V and 9 from J, leaving 17 bases between them. Germline-derived CDR1 and CDR2 are SGDLS and YYNGEE. The CDR3 is 14 residues long. CDR3 bases: TGTGCCAGCAGCTCCCGAGGCTCGGAGGGTGAGCAGTTCTTC. Protein sequence: CASSSRGSEGEQFF. The full variable domain, its missing parts supplied by reference TRBV9 and TRBJ2-1, is DSGVTQTPKHLITATGQRVTLRCSPRSGDLSVYWYQQSLDQGLQFLIQYYNGEERAKGNILERFSAQQFPDLHSELNLSSLELGDSALYFCASSSRGSEGEQFFGPGTRLTVL.

This chain uses TRBV4-1 with TRBJ1-1, with 10 positions matching TRBD1. Per the germline V gene, CDR1 is MGHRA and CDR2 is YSYEKL. The CDR3 has 14 residues. With 5 bases clipped from V and 4 bases from J, the junction kept 4 bases outside the gene matches. As DNA, the CDR3 is TGCGCCAGCAGCGCCGACAGGGGGCTCACTGAAGCTTTCTTT. Its protein product is CASSADRGLTEAFF.

The chain links TRBV6-5 to TRBJ2-7, with 12 bases fitting TRBD2. Germline assignment: CDR1 MNHEY and CDR2 SVGAGI. The CDR3 consists of 15 residues. V shed 6 bases, J shed 0 bases, and the junction held 3 bases outside the gene matches. This CDR3 is CASSTSGGSSYEQYF. The CDR3 DNA reads TGTGCCAGCAGCACTAGCGGGGGGAGCTCCTACGAGCAGTACTTC.

The rearrangement links TRBV19 to TRBJ1-1; D is unclear. Trimming removed 3 bases at V and 0 bases at J, with 11 bases between. The CDR3 loop spans 15 amino acids. Germline V lookup: CDR1 LNHDA, CDR2 SQIVND (reference sequence). CDR3 bases: TGTGCCAGTAGTATGAGCGGCCGTATGAACACTGAAGCTTTCTTT. It encodes CASSMSGRMNTEAFF.